Shown below are 18 T cell receptor beta chains from a single sample sequenced in a study of response to subunit inactivated influenza vaccine. One entry per CDR3 protein results from TCRdb running MiXCR on the RT-PCR reads. The sample carries 500,000 to 600,000 distinct CDR3 sequences, around 8% recorded once. The sample here was PBMCs from blood, taken around 25 months after vaccination. The source is a man between 45 and 75 years old who received an inactivated influenza vaccine.

This clonotype was detected only a few times. The rearrangement uses TRBV11-2 and TRBJ1-2, with D uncertain. The V end was cut by 5 bases, the J end by 7 bases, with 11 bases between. The length of the CDR3 is 12 residues. CDR1 and CDR2 from the germline V gene are SGHAT and FQNNGV. DNA of the CDR3: TGTGCCAGCAGCACCGGACGGGGTGGCTACACCTTC. It translates to CASSTGRGGYTF.

This clonotype was counted only a few times. The chain links TRBV29-1 to TRBJ1-2; D remains ambiguous. V was shortened by 5 bases and J by 2 bases, with 18 bases between the two germline ends. This CDR3 is 15 amino acids long. The germline V gene has CDR1 SQVTM and CDR2 ANQGSEA. The CDR3 nucleotides read TGCAGCGTTTCCCACGCCGCAGACGGAAACTATGGCTACACCTTC. Its protein is CSVSHAADGNYGYTF.

V is TRBV10-3 and J is TRBJ1-6, with D unresolved. Germline V CDR1 and CDR2: ENHRY, SYGVKD. CDR3 length: 12 amino acids. V was pared by 7 bases and J by 10 bases, with 11 bases between. The CDR3 DNA reads as TGTGCCATCAAGGGATCAAGGTCACCCCTCCACTTT. Translation: CAIKGSRSPLHF.

On this clonotype itself: At one of its ends the junction is not consistent with the germline gene, which may arise from a read error. The chain links TRBV7-2 to TRBJ2-5; 7 positions agree with TRBD1. The CDR3 spans 16 residues. Germline CDR1 SGHTA, CDR2 FQGNSA. The chain's CDR3 is CSSSLRQGGFVETQYF. Written as DNA, the CDR3 is TGTTCCAGCAGCTTACGACAGGGTGGATTTGTGGAGACCCAGTACTTC.

This clonotype was seen more than once but under ten times. V is TRBV20-1 and J is TRBJ2-5; D ambiguous. Per germline, CDR1 DFQATT and CDR2 SNEGSKA (reference sequence). This CDR3 comprises 11 residues. Trimming cost V 6 bases and J 2 bases, with 7 bases left between them. DNA of the CDR3: TGCAGTGCAGGATCTCAAGAGACCCAGTACTTC. Protein sequence: CSAGSQETQYF.

This clonotype was picked up a small number of times. The chain uses TRBV12-3 or TRBV12-4 and TRBJ1-1, with TRBD1 identical over 8 bases. The CDR3 loop spans 17 amino acids. The junction had 18 bases not matched to a gene; V was cut back by 6 bases and J by 6 bases. CDR3 DNA sequence: TGTGCCAGCAGCCCCTCGACAGGGGTAATCTTATCTCCTGAAGCTTTCTTT. Protein product: CASSPSTGVILSPEAFF.

This clonotype was recorded a few times. The chain recombines TRBV11-2 with TRBJ1-2, with 7 bases identical to TRBD1. V shed 5 bases and J 5 bases; nucleotides not matched to a gene: 20. The CDR3 loop spans 18 amino acids. Germline loops: CDR1 SGHAT, CDR2 FQNNGV. This CDR3 reads CASSRSGTALNTRYGYTF. The CDR3 DNA is TGTGCCAGCAGCCGCTCCGGGACAGCCTTAAATACGCGGTATGGCTACACCTTC. The variable domain in full, with the rest retrieved from reference TRBV11-2 and TRBJ1-2, is EAGVAQSPRYKIIEKRQSVAFWCNPISGHATLYWYQQILGQGPKLLIQFQNNGVVDDSQLPKDRFSAERLKGVDSTLKIQPAKLEDSAVYLCASSRSGTALNTRYGYTFGSGTRLTVV.

The genes are TRBV6-1 and TRBJ2-4, with D perhaps matching TRBD1 (6 bases). The CDR3 totals 14 residues. Germline loops: CDR1 MNHNS, CDR2 SASEGT. The V gene lost 5 bases and the J gene lost 9 bases, with 17 bases spanning the gap. The chain's CDR3 is CASSLRTADAIQYF. CDR3 sequence (DNA): TGTGCCAGCAGTCTTCGGACAGCAGATGCCATTCAGTACTTC.

For this clonotype: Being one base from a much bigger clone, this may be a read error. J is TRBJ2-1 and V is TRBV20-1; possibly TRBD1 for D (6 bases). CDR3 length: 12 amino acids. With 4 bases removed from V and 6 bases from J, the gap between germline ends came to 10 bases. The germline gives CDR1 DFQATT, CDR2 SNEGSKA (reference sequence). The CDR3 DNA is TGCAGTGCTAATTCAGGGGTCAATGAGCAGTTCTTC. It is translated as CSANSGVNEQFF.

This chain connects TRBV11-1 to TRBJ2-3; 7 nucleotides line up with TRBD1. Germline assignment: CDR1 SGHAT and CDR2 FQDESV (reference sequence). CDR3 length: 14 residues. With V trimmed by 2 bases and J by 5 bases, 4 bases remained unmatched. CDR3 DNA: TGTGCCAGCAGCTTAAGGGGGCTCGAAGATACGCAGTATTTT. This sequence encodes CASSLRGLEDTQYF.

This clonotype was observed a handful of times. V gene TRBV11-1 combines with J gene TRBJ2-5, with D perhaps matching TRBD2 (6 bases). The V and J ends lost 4 bases and 5 bases respectively, with 14 bases between them. The CDR3 runs to 14 residues. Germline V gives CDR1 SGHAT, CDR2 FQDESV (reference sequence). Here the CDR3 reads CASSSVGDSETQYF. The CDR3 DNA is TGTGCCAGCAGCTCCGTCGGGGACTCGGAGACCCAGTACTTC.

The V call is TRBV12-3 or TRBV12-4, the J call TRBJ2-2; TRBD1 matches at 7 bases. The CDR3 extends over 14 amino acids. V dropped 7 bases and J dropped 6; count of bases not matched to a gene: 8. The CDR3, as DNA: TGTGCCAGCACCTTGACAGGGCGGTCCGGGGAGCTGTTTTTT. Translating it yields CASTLTGRSGELFF.

The V call is TRBV30, the J call TRBJ2-5; 7 positions match TRBD2. Germline-derived CDR1 and CDR2 are GTSNPN and SVGIG (reference sequence). V lost 4 bases to trimming and J lost 2 bases; unmatched junction nucleotides: 4. The CDR3 contains 13 residues. The CDR3 DNA reads TGTGCCTGGAAAGTGGGGGGGCAAGAGACCCAGTACTTC. As protein: CAWKVGGQETQYF.

The rearrangement joins TRBV6-1 to TRBJ2-1, with TRBD2 as a possible D gene (6 bases). Looked up from germline, CDR1 is MNHNS and CDR2 is SASEGT. With 8 bases removed from V and 8 bases from J, the gap between germline ends came to 16 bases. The CDR3 sequence is 13 residues long. The CDR3 spells CASSLGGIDEQFF. The CDR3 nucleotides are TGTGCCAGCTCCCTTGGGGGGATCGATGAGCAGTTCTTC.

This clonotype was seen a few times. The chain uses TRBV19 and TRBJ2-5; possible D gene TRBD1, 5 bases. Germline V gene sequence: CDR1 LNHDA, CDR2 SQIVND (reference sequence). The CDR3 loop spans 14 amino acids. Trimming removed 3 bases at V and 5 bases at J, with 13 bases between. Written as DNA, the CDR3 is TGTGCCAGTAGTATCCACCAGGGTCCGGAGACCCAGTACTTC. Encoded protein: CASSIHQGPETQYF.

In DNA, the CDR3 is TGTGCCAGCAGTGGCGCAGGGGGAAGCTATAATTCACCCCTCCACTTT. This encodes CASSGAGGSYNSPLHF. The rearrangement uses TRBV12-3 or TRBV12-4 and TRBJ1-6; 7 positions agree with TRBD1. The J segment lost 3 bases and the V segment lost 5 bases, leaving 7 bases of the junction unmatched. The CDR3 runs 16 residues.

This clonotype came up a few times. The chain employs TRBV20-1 and TRBJ1-4, with D possibly being TRBD1 (5 bases). Germline V gene sequence: CDR1 DFQATT, CDR2 SNEGSKA (reference sequence). Between the trimmed V and J ends, which lost 3 bases and 8 bases, there was a span of 16 bases. The CDR3 totals 14 residues. CDR3: CSASGWGDREKLFF. CDR3 coding DNA: TGCAGTGCTAGTGGGTGGGGGGATCGCGAAAAACTGTTTTTT.

V usage is TRBV6-1 and J usage is TRBJ1-6, with a tentative D call TRBD1 (5 bases). The CDR3 consists of 14 residues. V gave up 3 bases and J gave up 13 bases, with 16 bases separating them. Germline V gives CDR1 MNHNS, CDR2 SASEGT. The DNA of the CDR3 is TGTGCCAGCAGTGACGGGGACCATAAGGCGCCCCTCCACTTT. Translated, it gives CASSDGDHKAPLHF.